This paragraph covers one TCR beta chain sequence. Its antigen remains unidentified. This entry is derived from a study of identical twins. cDNA molecules carried unique molecular identifiers, and template switching added a universal primer site. TCRdb ran MiXCR on the 5' RACE reads and lists one entry per CDR3 protein. The table records approximately 1.8 million distinct CDR3 sequences, about 32% of them present only once. The donor group consisted entirely of healthy Caucasians. General study results and limits: Less excess twin sharing appeared in beta out-of-frame sequences. Beta clonotypes that were abundant in cord blood contained fewer insertions, a pattern absent from memory repertoires.

Sequencing was carried out using cord blood. The TCR sequence derives from a newborn girl in good health.

CDR3 DNA sequence: TGTGCCAGCAGCGACCCCTGGTACCAAGAGACCCAGTACTTC. Translation gives CASSDPWYQETQYF. The rearrangement links TRBV6-1 to TRBJ2-5; D ambiguous. Germline V lookup: CDR1 MNHNS, CDR2 SASEGT. The CDR3 extends over 14 amino acids. V was cut by 6 bases and J by 0 bases, with 11 bases left in between.